Listed below are T cell receptor beta chains from one sample, sequenced in a study of CD8+ T cells in alopecia areata. Libraries were prepared by immunoSEQ multiplex PCR; TCRdb keeps only in-frame clonotypes and omits some of them. The sample contains fewer than 250,000 clones, 50% to 65% of which appear only once. This specimen consisted of CD4+ T cells sorted from blood, obtained at week 0. These receptors were obtained from a human donor with alopecia areata. CDR3s include the opening cysteine and the closing phenylalanine or tryptophan. Each record gives: V gene, J gene, CDR3 protein.

>TRBV29-1|TRBJ2-5
CSVDRRAREVLGETQYF
>TRBV5-6|TRBJ1-1
CASSSGGGTEAFF
>TRBV4-2|TRBJ1-1
CASSQATAATEAFF
>TRBV18|TRBJ2-5
CASSPQPDRLGETQYF
>TRBV30|TRBJ2-3
CAWSVRSGGSDTQYF
>TRBV6-1|TRBJ1-2
CASSEGAVYGYTF
>TRBV30|TRBJ1-5
CAWKEQGRGNQPQHF
>TRBV4-1|TRBJ2-7
CASSQVAKNSYEQYF
>TRBV7-2|TRBJ2-3
CASSRRLVASTDTQYF
>TRBV5-1|TRBJ2-7
CASSFDRGLYEQYF
>TRBV5-1|TRBJ2-7
CASSFRQGRYEQYF
>TRBV29-1|TRBJ1-2
CSVEKTGGSNYGYTF
>TRBV7-9|TRBJ2-3
CASSSSARLSTDTQYF
>TRBV11-2|TRBJ2-1
CASSLAETSGNNEQFF
>TRBV15|TRBJ1-1
CATSRDRGGESAFF
>TRBV10-3|TRBJ1-2
CAISAGDYGYTF
>TRBV30|TRBJ2-3
CARDVWRGEADTQYF
>TRBV9|TRBJ2-5
CASSREETQYF
>TRBV5-1|TRBJ2-7
CASSSEPGSYEQYF
>TRBV5-1|TRBJ2-5
CASSIGQGEETQYF
>TRBV20-1|TRBJ2-5
CSALRLEDQYF
>TRBV2|TRBJ2-4
CASSDMAGRRIQYF